Below, 3 T cell receptor beta chains from the same sample are listed, as sequenced in a study of CD8 T cells in ankylosing spondylitis. From the 5' RACE reads, TCRdb called clonotypes with MiXCR, one entry per CDR3 protein. The sample records about 300,000 distinct CDR3 sequences, 11% being singletons. The sequenced material came from blood, either unsorted or a sorted T cell fraction (not recorded which). The receptors originated from a female donor with ankylosing spondylitis or in good health (not recorded which).

Ten or more counts support this clonotype. The chain carries TRBV9 and TRBJ1-3; D gene unclear. CDR1 is SGDLS and CDR2 is YYNGEE in the germline V gene. The CDR3 is 14 amino acids. V was trimmed by 4 bases and J by 2 bases, leaving 10 bases between them. In DNA form, the CDR3 reads TGTGCCAGCAGCCCCGAGACGGCTGGAAACACCATATATTTT. Its protein is CASSPETAGNTIYF.

This clonotype has more than one count but fewer than ten. The chain links TRBV19 to TRBJ2-2, with 10 bases aligning to TRBD1. This CDR3 has 15 amino acids. V gave up 5 bases and J gave up 4 bases; unmatched junction bases: 4. CDR1 and CDR2 (germline): LNHDA, SQIVND (reference sequence). Here the CDR3 reads CASSRRDRGTGELFF. DNA of the CDR3: TGTGCCAGTAGTCGCCGGGACAGGGGCACCGGGGAGCTGTTTTTT. Variable domain in full (rest from reference TRBV19 and TRBJ2-2): DGGITQSPKYLFRKEGQNVTLSCEQNLNHDAMYWYRQDPGQGLRLIYYSQIVNDFQKGDIAEGYSVSREKKESFPLTVTSAQKNPTAFYLCASSRRDRGTGELFFGEGSRLTVL.

The gene calls are TRBV18 and TRBJ2-2, with D hard to call. The CDR3 has 16 amino acids. Per germline, CDR1 KGHSH and CDR2 LQKENI. Trimming took 4 bases from V and 0 from J, leaving 12 bases between them. As DNA, the CDR3 is TGTGCCAGCTCACTGGTTGAGTTCGCGAACACCGGGGAGCTGTTTTTT. Protein product: CASSLVEFANTGELFF.